This T cell receptor beta chain was sequenced for a study of blood T cell repertoires in COVID-19. Across the whole study: The study drew acute and convalescent COVID-19 samples from the United States, Italy and Spain.

This CDR3 comprises 17 residues. Germline V CDR1 and CDR2: SGHDT, YYEEEE. V lost 0 bases and J lost 2, with 15 bases in between. Original handling: Researchers report that nucleated cell counts were estimated from reference gene primer amplification. Method: immunoSEQ multiplex PCR; TCRdb's copy keeps in-frame clones and lacks some. The V and J calls and clone size come from that table; D and trimming were worked out from the DNA. The sample carries some 190,000 clones, 85% to 90% recorded once. The receptor was isolated from a person aged 65-85 years with COVID-19, enrolled during active disease. Sequences were obtained from peripheral blood. V and J are TRBV5-6 and TRBJ1-5, with a possible D match to TRBD1 (6 bases). The CDR3 DNA reads as TGTGCCAGCAGCTTGGCTCGGACAGACCATCGCAATCAGCCCCAGCATTTT. Translated, it gives CASSLARTDHRNQPQHF.